Sequencing of this T cell receptor (beta chain) was carried out in a study of T cell changes during pregnancy in multiple sclerosis. This clone has only a few counts. Sequencing was performed with immunoSEQ multiplex PCR; in TCRdb, only in-frame clones are kept and a portion is missing. This table has approximately 44,000 clones, about 89% appearing once. Unmatched junction bases numbered 6, after V lost 8 bases and J lost 8 bases. Looked up from germline, CDR1 is DFQATT and CDR2 is SNEGSKA (reference sequence). This CDR3 region has 11 residues. The TCR comes from a female donor with multiple sclerosis, enrolled in a pregnancy study. The sample in question was CD4+ T cells from peripheral blood mononuclear cells, obtained before pregnancy. V usage is TRBV20-1 and J usage is TRBJ1-1, with 9 bases identical to TRBD1. In DNA form, the CDR3 reads TGCAGTCAAGGACAGGGGCGGGAAGCTTTCTTT. It yields the protein CSQGQGREAFF.